A single sample gave rise to the 32 T cell receptor beta chains below, sequenced in a study of identical twins. MiXCR was run by TCRdb on the 5' RACE reads, yielding one entry per CDR3 protein. The sample holds roughly 540,000 distinct CDR3 sequences, 20% to 25% seen once. This sample also appeared in a second study, on T cells expressing NK-cell markers.

Sequences were obtained from CD4+ T cells sorted from blood. These receptors all stem from a woman aged 18-30 years in good health.

This chain links TRBV5-6 with TRBJ2-1; TRBD2 is a possible D gene (5 bases). Germline lookup yields CDR1 SGHDT and CDR2 YYEEEE. CDR3 length: 12 amino acids. V was clipped by 2 bases and J by 12 bases, with 12 bases between them. DNA of the CDR3: TGTGCCAGCAGCTTATCTAGCTGGGGGCAGTTCTTC. This encodes CASSLSSWGQFF.

The chain couples TRBV10-3 to TRBJ1-6, with 11 bases that match TRBD1. The V segment lost 6 bases and the J segment 10 bases; nucleotides outside the gene matches: 14. The CDR3 contains 17 residues. CDR1 and CDR2 from the germline V gene are ENHRY and SYGVKD. For the CDR3, the DNA is TGTGCCATCAGAGCGGGACAGGGGGTATTGGGTGGCTCACCCCTCCACTTT. Protein: CAIRAGQGVLGGSPLHF.

V usage is TRBV20-1 and J usage is TRBJ1-2, with unresolved D. CDR1 is DFQATT and CDR2 is SNEGSKA in the germline V gene (reference sequence). V lost 5 bases and J 3 bases, leaving 7 bases between the germline ends. The CDR3 loop spans 11 amino acids. The CDR3 region has the DNA TGCAGTGCTCCGGATGACTATGGCTACACCTTC. Protein: CSAPDDYGYTF.

This clonotype was found a few times. The chain links TRBV2 to TRBJ2-5; D call uncertain. In germline, CDR1 is SNHLY, CDR2 FYNNEI. There are 13 residues in the CDR3. Trimming left V 4 bases short and J 4 bases short, with 10 bases between. CDR3 protein: CASSGTTTETQYF. CDR3 DNA sequence: TGTGCCAGCAGTGGTACAACCACAGAGACCCAGTACTTC.

This clonotype was seen a few times. CDR3 sequence: CSVTGTATYEQYF. DNA of the CDR3: TGCAGCGTAACCGGGACAGCCACCTACGAGCAGTACTTC. This chain links TRBV29-1 with TRBJ2-7, with 7 bases lining up with TRBD1. The CDR3 is 13 amino acids. Germline V lookup: CDR1 SQVTM, CDR2 ANQGSEA. V shed 6 bases and J 2 bases; nucleotides not matched to a gene: 7.

The V and J genes are TRBV6-5 and TRBJ2-7; TRBD2 matches 9 bases. This CDR3 region has 15 residues. The germline CDR1 and CDR2 sequences are MNHEY and SVGAGI. V trimming: 4 bases; J trimming: 2 bases; junction bases outside the gene matches: 6. CDR3 nucleotides: TGTGCCAGCAGTTCCCAACTAGCGGGTCCCTACGAGCAGTACTTC. Residues: CASSSQLAGPYEQYF.

This clonotype was seen only a few times. In DNA form, the CDR3 reads TGCGCCAGCAGCCAGGGACAGGGGGGCTATAATTCACCCCTCCACTTT. It is translated as CASSQGQGGYNSPLHF. This sequence joins TRBV4-3 and TRBJ1-6; 11 positions match TRBD1. This CDR3 region has 16 residues. J gave up 3 bases and V 3 bases, and 1 base lay outside the gene matches. Germline loops: CDR1 LGHNA, CDR2 YSLEER.

The chain is built from TRBV30 and TRBJ2-1; 10 bases match TRBD2. Germline V gene data show CDR1 as GTSNPN and CDR2 as SVGIG (reference sequence). Trimming took 1 base from V and 10 from J; bases not matched to a gene: 10. The CDR3 totals 15 residues. CDR3 DNA sequence: TGTGCCTGGAGTGGCCCGGCTAGCGGGAGCGGGGAGCAGTTCTTC. It encodes CAWSGPASGSGEQFF.

This clonotype was counted only a few times. The V gene is TRBV20-1, the J gene TRBJ2-7, with 8 positions matching TRBD1. Trimming removed 6 bases from V and 4 bases from J; junction bases left unmatched: 11. Per the germline V gene, CDR1 is DFQATT and CDR2 is SNEGSKA (reference sequence). CDR3 length: 14 amino acids. CDR3 region: CSAANPQGAYEQYF. The CDR3, as DNA: TGCAGTGCCGCCAATCCCCAGGGGGCGTACGAGCAGTACTTC.

V and J are TRBV5-1 and TRBJ1-5; possible D gene TRBD1, 5 bases. The germline V gene encodes CDR1 SGHRS and CDR2 YFSETQ. The CDR3 is made up of 16 amino acids. Trimming cost V 4 bases and J 0 bases, with 14 bases left between them. CDR3 in DNA: TGCGCCAGCAGCCCCTTTGGGACGGATAGCAATCAGCCCCAGCATTTT. Residues: CASSPFGTDSNQPQHF.

Only a few counts were recorded for this clonotype. This sequence joins TRBV6-1 and TRBJ2-4; tentatively, D is TRBD1 (6 bases). CDR1 is MNHNS, CDR2 SASEGT, per germline. The CDR3 runs 11 residues. V gave up 3 bases and J gave up 15 bases, with 12 bases separating them. The DNA for the CDR3 is TGTGCCAGCAGTGAGCCTGGGGGCCCGTACTTC. Translation gives CASSEPGGPYF.

Only a few counts were recorded for this clonotype. V gene TRBV5-1 combines with J gene TRBJ2-1; 11 nucleotides line up with TRBD2. Per germline, CDR1 SGHRS and CDR2 YFSETQ. J lost 3 bases, V lost 4 bases, and 9 bases had no gene match. This CDR3 spans 17 amino acids. The CDR3 sequence: CASSTGTSGTLYNEQFF. The CDR3 nucleotides read TGCGCCAGCAGCACGGGGACTAGCGGAACCCTCTACAATGAGCAGTTCTTC. Variable domain in full (rest from reference TRBV5-1 and TRBJ2-1): KAGVTQTPRYLIKTRGQQVTLSCSPISGHRSVSWYQQTPGQGLQFLFEYFSETQRNKGNFPGRFSGRQFSNSRSEMNVSTLELGDSALYLCASSTGTSGTLYNEQFFGPGTRLTVL.

In this sample, this clonotype turned up a few times. The chain carries TRBV4-1 and TRBJ2-5; 8 bases match TRBD1. The CDR3 has 15 amino acids. Germline CDR1 is MGHRA and CDR2 is YSYEKL. V shed 1 base, J shed 6 bases, and the junction held 7 bases outside the gene matches. The DNA for the CDR3 is TGCGCCAGCAGCCAAGTGGTACAGGGGGGCCAGACCCAGTACTTC. It yields the protein CASSQVVQGGQTQYF.

The gene calls are TRBV27 and TRBJ2-2, with 7 positions matching TRBD1. This CDR3 contains 21 residues. V was clipped by 2 bases and J by 7 bases; unmatched bases: 25. Germline V lookup: CDR1 MNHEY, CDR2 SMNVEV (reference sequence). The CDR3 reads CASSLPKDPTRQGNWDGELFF. Written as DNA, the CDR3 is TGTGCCAGCAGTTTACCCAAAGATCCGACAAGACAGGGAAATTGGGACGGGGAGCTGTTTTTT.

The gene calls are TRBV7-2 and TRBJ2-3, with no clear D. CDR1 is SGHTA, CDR2 FQGNSA, per germline. This CDR3 region has 13 residues. Trimming pared 1 base from V and 4 bases from J, leaving 6 bases between. CDR3: CASSLDFADTQYF. CDR3 coding DNA: TGTGCCAGCAGCTTAGACTTTGCAGATACGCAGTATTTT. Full variable domain (remainder filled in from reference TRBV7-2 and TRBJ2-3): GAGVSQSPSNKVTEKGKDVELRCDPISGHTALYWYRQSLGQGLEFLIYFQGNSAPDKSGLPSDRFSAERTGGSVSTLTIQRTQQEDSAVYLCASSLDFADTQYFGPGTRLTVL.

The chain links TRBV6-4 to TRBJ2-3, with unresolved D. Trimming pared 6 bases from V and 0 bases from J, leaving 13 bases between. The CDR3 length is 15 residues. Per germline, CDR1 MRHNA and CDR2 SNTAGT. The CDR3 region has the DNA TGTGCCAGCAGACCCAATGGCTTGAGCACAGATACGCAGTATTTT. This sequence encodes CASRPNGLSTDTQYF.

This clonotype was detected only a few times. The chain recombines TRBV9 with TRBJ1-2, with a possible D match to TRBD1 (5 bases). CDR1 and CDR2 from the germline V gene are SGDLS and YYNGEE. The CDR3 is made up of 15 amino acids. V was shortened by 3 bases and J by 2 bases, with 14 bases between the two germline ends. Here the CDR3 DNA reads TGTGCCAGCAGCGGGCGACAGACCCTCAACTATGGCTACACCTTC. Translation: CASSGRQTLNYGYTF.

This chain uses TRBV6-1 with TRBJ1-4; D not certain. Per germline, CDR1 MNHNS and CDR2 SASEGT. This CDR3 is built from 15 residues. V lost 2 bases, J lost 8 bases, and 15 bases lay in between. CDR3 amino acids: CASSEFEGSGEKLFF. The CDR3 region has the DNA TGTGCCAGCAGTGAATTTGAAGGGTCCGGGGAAAAACTGTTTTTT.

This clonotype was counted many times. The V gene is TRBV12-3 or TRBV12-4, the J gene TRBJ2-5; maybe TRBD1 (5 bases). The V end lost 3 bases, the J end lost 5 bases, and 7 bases lay between the germline ends. The CDR3 runs 12 residues. CDR3 in amino acids: CASSLKGETQYF. In DNA, the CDR3 is TGTGCCAGCAGTTTGAAGGGGGAGACCCAGTACTTC.

The rearrangement uses TRBV13 and TRBJ2-7; no reliable D call. Germline CDR1 and CDR2: PRHDT and FYEKMQ (reference sequence). Trimming pared 8 bases from V and 2 bases from J, leaving 10 bases between. There are 12 residues in the CDR3. CDR3: CASAASTYEQYF. Written as DNA, the CDR3 is TGTGCCAGCGCGGCGTCAACCTACGAGCAGTACTTC.

The V and J genes are TRBV7-3 and TRBJ2-7; weak D call: TRBD1 (6 bases). This CDR3 spans 13 amino acids. Germline CDR1 SGHTA, CDR2 FQGTGA. With 5 bases removed from V and 5 bases from J, the gap between germline ends came to 13 bases. This CDR3 is CASSPYRDHEQYF. DNA of the CDR3: TGTGCCAGCAGCCCTTACAGGGACCACGAGCAGTACTTC.

This clonotype appeared once. This sequence joins TRBV30 and TRBJ2-3; 7 bases align to TRBD2. There are 14 residues in the CDR3. J gave up 4 bases and V 0 bases, and 4 bases lay outside the gene matches. Germline V lookup: CDR1 GTSNPN, CDR2 SVGIG (reference sequence). CDR3 region: CAWSVGTNSDTQYF. The CDR3 DNA follows: TGTGCCTGGAGTGTCGGGACTAATTCAGATACGCAGTATTTT.

This clonotype was detected a few times. The chain uses TRBV29-1 and TRBJ1-5, with D tentatively TRBD1 (5 bases). Germline loops: CDR1 SQVTM, CDR2 ANQGSEA. The CDR3 spans 10 residues. The ends were cut back, 7 bases at V and 6 bases at J, with 7 bases in the middle. The CDR3 region has the DNA TGCAGCGGGCAGGGTCAGCCCCAGCATTTT. It translates to CSGQGQPQHF.

The chain couples TRBV2 to TRBJ2-7, with D possibly TRBD2 on 5 matching bases. Trimming stripped 5 bases from V and 4 bases from J, with 15 bases between. Looked up from germline, CDR1 is SNHLY and CDR2 is FYNNEI. This CDR3 contains 14 residues. In DNA, the CDR3 is TGTGCCAGCAGTTCCCTTGCGAGCGGATACGAGCAGTACTTC. It yields the protein CASSSLASGYEQYF.

This clonotype was found many times. V gene TRBV10-3 combines with J gene TRBJ2-2, with 8 bases fitting TRBD2. This CDR3 has 13 residues. V lost 11 bases, J lost 3 bases, and 5 bases stayed unmatched. The V gene's germline CDR1 is ENHRY and CDR2 SYGVKD. DNA for the CDR3: TGTGCCTCCGGGAGGGAGGACACCGGGGAGCTGTTTTTT. Its protein is CASGREDTGELFF.

V and J are TRBV5-1 and TRBJ2-5; TRBD1 matches 11 bases. The V and J ends lost 3 bases and 5 bases, in that order; junction bases with no gene match: 3. CDR3 length: 14 residues. Germline V gene data show CDR1 as SGHRS and CDR2 as YFSETQ. CDR3 loop: CASSSGQGVETQYF. The CDR3 coding sequence is TGCGCCAGCAGCTCGGGACAGGGGGTCGAGACCCAGTACTTC.

J is TRBJ1-4 and V is TRBV4-3; 7 bases match TRBD1. The germline V gene has CDR1 LGHNA and CDR2 YSLEER. The J segment lost 3 bases and the V segment lost 5 bases, leaving 18 bases of the junction unmatched. The CDR3 loop spans 19 amino acids. In DNA form, the CDR3 reads TGCGCCAGCAGCGCGAGAACCGGGACAGCGGGACGGGCTAATGAAAAACTGTTTTTT. Translation: CASSARTGTAGRANEKLFF.

The chain carries TRBV10-3 and TRBJ2-1; possible D gene TRBD2, 6 bases. The V gene lost 10 bases and the J gene lost 9 bases, with 19 bases spanning the gap. The CDR3 covers 13 residues. Germline CDR1 and CDR2: ENHRY and SYGVKD. This chain's CDR3 is CATRLIAAGEQFF. As DNA, the CDR3 is TGTGCCACTCGACTAATAGCGGCGGGTGAGCAGTTCTTC.

This chain uses TRBV6-5 with TRBJ1-2, with D uncertain. The V gene's germline CDR1 is MNHEY and CDR2 SVGAGI. This CDR3 region has 14 residues. Trimming removed 0 bases at V and 6 bases at J, with 11 bases between. The CDR3 loop reads CASSYSGRENGYTF. CDR3 DNA sequence: TGTGCCAGCAGTTACTCTGGGAGAGAGAATGGCTACACCTTC.

This chain uses TRBV7-2 with TRBJ2-1; 9 nucleotides line up with TRBD2. There are 16 residues in the CDR3. V dropped 4 bases and J dropped 7; count of bases not matched to a gene: 11. CDR1 and CDR2 (germline): SGHTA, FQGNSA. The CDR3 bases are TGTGCCAGCAGCTCCGTAGCGGGAGTTATGGGGAATGAGCAGTTCTTC. Its protein product is CASSSVAGVMGNEQFF.

This clonotype was recorded a few times. This chain uses TRBV6-1 with TRBJ2-1; D may be TRBD1 (5 bases). Trimming left V 5 bases short and J 16 bases short, with 15 bases between. The CDR3 has 11 residues. Germline V gives CDR1 MNHNS, CDR2 SASEGT. The CDR3 spells CASSSPRGYFF. In DNA form, the CDR3 reads TGTGCCAGCAGTTCGCCTAGGGGTTACTTCTTC.

V is TRBV2 and J is TRBJ2-7; maybe TRBD1 (6 bases). CDR1 is SNHLY, CDR2 FYNNEI, per germline. There are 12 residues in the CDR3. With 2 bases removed from V and 6 bases from J, the gap between germline ends came to 8 bases. In DNA form, the CDR3 reads TGTGCCAGCAGTGAATACAGGGCCGAGCAGTACTTC. It is translated as CASSEYRAEQYF. Using reference TRBV2 and TRBJ2-7 for the parts outside the CDR3, the full variable domain is EPEVTQTPSHQVTQMGQEVILRCVPISNHLYFYWYRQILGQKVEFLVSFYNNEISEKSEIFDDQFSVERPDGSNFTLKIRSTKLEDSAMYFCASSEYRAEQYFGPGTRLTVT.